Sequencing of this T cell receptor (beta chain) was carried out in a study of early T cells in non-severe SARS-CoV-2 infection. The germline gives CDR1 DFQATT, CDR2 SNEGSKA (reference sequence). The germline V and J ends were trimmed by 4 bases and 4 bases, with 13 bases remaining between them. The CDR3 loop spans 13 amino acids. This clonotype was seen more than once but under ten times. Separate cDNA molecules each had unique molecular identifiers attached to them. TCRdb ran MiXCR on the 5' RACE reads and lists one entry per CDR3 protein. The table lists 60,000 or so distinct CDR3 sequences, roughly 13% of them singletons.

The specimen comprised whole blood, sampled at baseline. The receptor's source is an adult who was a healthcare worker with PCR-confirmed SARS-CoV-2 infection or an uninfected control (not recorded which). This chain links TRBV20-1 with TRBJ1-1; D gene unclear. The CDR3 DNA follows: TGCAGTGCTATAAGGGCAGGAAGCACTGAAGCTTTCTTT. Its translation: CSAIRAGSTEAFF.